Listed below are T cell receptor beta chains from one sample, sequenced in a study of naive and memory T cell subsets. Via MiXCR, TCRdb re-called the UMI-ligation and nested PCR reads, giving one row per CDR3 protein. The table shows 120,000 to 150,000 distinct CDR3 sequences, with more than 15% occurring only once. Sample: naive CD4+ T cells from blood. Every receptor here comes from a human donor in good health. Each CDR3 is given with its conserved first and last residue.

>TRBJ2-7|TRBV28
CASTQLTGLAGVHEQYF
>TRBJ2-3|TRBV6-2/TRBV6-3
CASSYGAFTDTQYF
>TRBJ2-1|TRBV11-2
CASSLTGGPLNEQFF
>TRBJ2-7|TRBV6-6
CASRLAYEQYF
>TRBJ2-7|TRBV28
CASSSPGGGAQDEQYF
>TRBJ1-6|TRBV12-3/TRBV12-4
CASSGGATGSYNSPLHF
>TRBJ2-2|TRBV12-3/TRBV12-4
CASSVRQGGAGWPFF
>TRBJ1-1|TRBV5-1
CASSLGGSIPIGEAFF
>TRBJ2-7|TRBV12-3/TRBV12-4
CASSLPSRYEQYF
>TRBJ1-5|TRBV2
CASSGRGREPQHF
>TRBJ1-1|TRBV7-3
CASRRDRYTEAFF
>TRBJ2-1|TRBV5-1
CASSREGGYNEQFF
>TRBJ1-5|TRBV20-1
CSASVRTGSRYQPQHF
>TRBJ2-4|TRBV3-1
CASSQDIWGRRYF
>TRBJ2-3|TRBV5-4
CASSLTGVADTQYF
>TRBJ2-7|TRBV20-1
CSATIAGVRNEQYF
>TRBJ2-1|TRBV9
CASSARNEQFF
>TRBJ2-3|TRBV20-1
CSANPTQGSPDTQYF
>TRBJ2-1|TRBV15
CATSRDTPGYNEQFF
>TRBJ1-6|TRBV7-2
CASSFAGDGYSPLHF
>TRBJ2-5|TRBV28
CASSSPTLVLRTQYF
>TRBJ2-7|TRBV3-1
CASSQGYEQYF
>TRBJ2-1|TRBV30
CAWRGSPGDEQFF
>TRBJ2-1|TRBV20-1
CSARDSGRAGDEQFF
>TRBJ1-2|TRBV5-4
CASSLFQGISGYTF
>TRBJ2-1|TRBV7-2
CASRAGGRNEQFF
>TRBJ2-7|TRBV29-1
CSGQRDESGYEQYF
>TRBJ2-6|TRBV3-2
CASSQAGGSGANVLTF
>TRBJ1-6|TRBV4-3
CASSQDNSYNSPLHF
>TRBJ2-5|TRBV7-7
CASSQSSTGETQYF
>TRBJ1-2|TRBV5-6
CASSLGQPRQAGYTF
>TRBJ2-3|TRBV13
CASSHGAGGGTDTQYF
>TRBJ2-5|TRBV29-1
CSVGTGLGETQYF
>TRBJ2-5|TRBV3-1
CASSQDLGVLEETQYF
>TRBJ2-1|TRBV11-2
CASSLGIIADYNEQFF
>TRBJ1-5|TRBV10-3
CAVGRADHNQPQHF
>TRBJ1-2|TRBV5-5
CASSLPGSSSIYGYTF
>TRBJ1-2|TRBV4-1
CASSQDAHVNYGYTF
>TRBJ2-7|TRBV19
CASSTAGDSYEQYF
>TRBJ2-5|TRBV5-4
CASSLALQVQETQYF
>TRBJ1-5|TRBV6-2/TRBV6-3
CASSYSVGAQPQHF
>TRBJ2-7|TRBV19
CASSESSYEQYF
>TRBJ1-3|TRBV14
CASSQALRSSGNTIYF
>TRBJ2-1|TRBV5-4
CASSSEGGSYNEQFF
>TRBJ1-5|TRBV27
CASSSRGIQPQHF
>TRBJ2-3|TRBV14
CASSQPTRGFTDTQYF
>TRBJ2-1|TRBV29-1
CSVTGLAGDDEQFF
>TRBJ2-5|TRBV14
CASSQVPPGRIHF
>TRBJ1-6|TRBV13
CASSFLGTSSPLHF
>TRBJ2-7|TRBV12-3/TRBV12-4
CASSLTGTNRHYEQYF
>TRBJ2-1|TRBV10-3
CAISGAGVYNEQFF
>TRBJ2-3|TRBV29-1
CSVDSGRGTDTQYF
>TRBJ2-7|TRBV29-1
CSVARTSGYEQYF
>TRBJ2-4|TRBV29-1
CSVIRESFAKNIQYF